This T cell receptor (beta chain) was captured by sequencing in a study of T cells in Graves' hyperthyroidism and ophthalmopathy. Using RNA transcripts as the source, TCR beta CDR3 regions were amplified. A set of HTBI primers served as the primers for a first-round RT-PCR of the TCR CDR3. One entry per CDR3 protein results from TCRdb running MiXCR on the multiplex PCR reads. In the table there are around 370,000 distinct CDR3 sequences, about 18% of which are singletons. There are 15 residues in the CDR3. Germline-derived CDR1 and CDR2 are MGHRA and YSYEKL. Trimming cost V 1 base and J 9 bases; bases outside gene matches: 8.

Specimen: blood. This clonotype was obtained from a young man with Graves' ophthalmopathy. The chain recombines TRBV4-1 with TRBJ2-1; TRBD2 agrees at 8 bases. The CDR3 spells CASSQVSGLVREQFF. For the CDR3, the DNA is TGCGCCAGCAGCCAAGTCTCGGGACTAGTCCGTGAGCAGTTCTTC.